Listed below are T cell receptor beta chains from one sample, sequenced in a study of T cell responses to AZD1222 COVID-19 vaccine. Repertoires were generated with immunoSEQ multiplex PCR, while TCRdb's copy carries only in-frame clones and drops some. The table records about 120,000 clones, 80% to 90% of them present only once. The sample here was peripheral blood, taken on day 0 of AZD1222 vaccination. The receptors come from an adult in good health. CDR3s include the opening cysteine and the closing phenylalanine or tryptophan. The D gene is left open where the match is weak. Only some rows state a clone size, as once, few, many or a class for expanded clones.

TRBV5-1,TRBD1,-,TRBJ1-2,CASSLGSIGGEDYTF,TGCGCCAGCAGCTTGGGATCGATAGGGGGCGAAGACTACACCTTC
TRBV6-5,-,-,TRBJ2-3,CASSNGRYSSDTQYF,TGTGCCAGCAGTAACGGACGATATAGTTCAGATACGCAGTATTTT
TRBV5-6,TRBD1,once,TRBJ2-7,CASSLGGTGVYEQYF,TGTGCCAGCAGCTTGGGCGGGACAGGGGTGTACGAGCAGTACTTC
TRBV5-1,-,-,TRBJ1-2,CASSLVRNGYTF,TGCGCCAGCAGCTTGGTAAGGAATGGCTACACCTTC
TRBV29-1,TRBD2,-,TRBJ2-5,CGGRSNYQETQYF,TGCGGCGGGAGGTCGAACTACCAAGAGACCCAGTACTTC
TRBV9,TRBD1,-,TRBJ1-3,CASSPGTGGNTIYF,TGTGCCAGCAGCCCGGGGACAGGGGGAAACACCATATATTTT
TRBV4-1,TRBD2,-,TRBJ2-1,CASSRTGPGGPLNEQFF,TGCGCCAGCAGCCGGACGGGTCCGGGAGGGCCCCTCAATGAGCAGTTCTTC
TRBV5-1,-,-,TRBJ2-5,CASSLVQQETQYF,TGCGCCAGCAGCTTGGTACAGCAAGAGACCCAGTACTTC
TRBV4-3,-,-,TRBJ1-4,CASSPGRDQKLFF,TGCGCCAGCAGCCCCGGGCGGGACCAAAAACTGTTTTTT
TRBV27,-,-,TRBJ1-4,CASSWSLSSRPVREKLFF,TGTGCCAGCAGTTGGTCTCTGTCTTCTCGTCCGGTTAGGGAAAAACTGTTTTTT
TRBV6-5,TRBD1,-,TRBJ2-7,CASSYSPGGHSYEQYF,TGTGCCAGCAGTTACTCGCCAGGGGGCCACTCCTACGAGCAGTACTTC
TRBV27,TRBD2,-,TRBJ2-5,CASSFGASGGQRGETQYF,TGTGCCAGCAGTTTTGGGGCTAGCGGGGGACAACGGGGAGAGACCCAGTACTTC
TRBV7-8,-,-,TRBJ1-1,CASSLGQNTEAFF,TGTGCCAGCAGCCTAGGACAGAACACTGAAGCTTTCTTT
TRBV7-2,TRBD2,-,TRBJ2-1,CASSFLSGGDNEQFF,TGTGCCAGCAGCTTTCTCAGCGGGGGAGACAATGAGCAGTTCTTC
TRBV6-4,TRBD2,-,TRBJ2-1,CASSEKGLAFGMDYNEQFF,TGTGCCAGCAGTGAAAAGGGACTAGCGTTTGGTATGGACTACAATGAGCAGTTCTTC
TRBV7-2,-,-,TRBJ2-1,CASSSPTGLAGHEQFF,TGTGCCAGCAGCTCCCCTACTGGCCTGGCGGGACATGAGCAGTTCTTC
TRBV6-5,-,-,TRBJ1-2,CASSYLQDYGYTF,TGTGCCAGCAGTTACCTGCAGGACTATGGCTACACCTTC
TRBV3-1/TRBV3-2,-,-,TRBJ1-5,CASSQDREPFGNQPQHF,TGTGCCAGCAGCCAAGATCGGGAGCCTTTTGGTAATCAGCCCCAGCATTTT
TRBV27,TRBD2,-,TRBJ2-5,CASSPGTSGGPQYF,TGTGCCAGCAGCCCCGGGACTAGCGGGGGGCCCCAGTACTTC
TRBV3-1/TRBV3-2,-,-,TRBJ2-1,CASSQTRDEQFF,TGTGCCAGCAGCCAGACTCGCGATGAGCAGTTCTTC
TRBV7-2,-,-,TRBJ1-5,CASSPGGGNQPQHF,TGTGCCAGCAGTCCTGGGGGGGGCAATCAGCCCCAGCATTTT
TRBV2,TRBD2,once,TRBJ2-5,CASSREGLAGVETQYF,TGTGCCAGCAGCCGCGAGGGACTAGCGGGGGTGGAGACCCAGTACTTC